The 10 T cell receptor beta chains in this list originate from one sample, sequenced in a study of OX40 agonist ivuxolimab in advanced cancers. Generated by immunoSEQ multiplex PCR, the TCRdb table keeps only in-frame clones and is missing some. The sample lists approximately 56,000 clones, less than 90% seen once, with more than 13% in the top ten. Sequenced here: CD4+ or CD8+ T cells sorted from blood, sampled in a trial of the OX40 agonist ivuxolimab. All receptors come from an adult with an advanced solid tumor such as melanoma, head and neck, liver or kidney cancer.

V is TRBV4-1 and J is TRBJ2-2, with 10 bases aligning to TRBD2. Germline CDR1 and CDR2: MGHRA and YSYEKL. The CDR3 runs 18 residues. Trimming took 1 base from V and 0 from J; bases not matched to a gene: 5. The CDR3 region is CASSQGTSGRPNTGELFF. The CDR3 region has the DNA TGCGCCAGCAGCCAAGGGACTAGCGGTCGACCGAACACCGGGGAGCTGTTTTTT.

V and J are TRBV6-1 and TRBJ1-2; TRBD1 aligns across 9 bases. J lost 6 bases, V lost 6 bases, and 11 bases had no gene match. The length of the CDR3 is 15 residues. Germline V lookup: CDR1 MNHNS, CDR2 SASEGT. The CDR3 loop reads CASSLRDRVMDGYTF. The CDR3 nucleotides are TGTGCCAGCAGCCTAAGGGACAGGGTGATGGATGGCTACACCTTC.

The chain recombines TRBV10-1 with TRBJ2-3, with 10 bases matching TRBD2. The CDR3 sequence is 15 residues long. Unmatched junction bases numbered 3, after V lost 4 bases and J lost 2 bases. CDR1 is WNHNN and CDR2 is SYGVQD in the germline V gene (reference sequence). CDR3 sequence reads: CASSALAGHTDTQYF. The CDR3 nucleotides read TGCGCCAGCAGTGCACTAGCGGGGCACACAGATACGCAGTATTTT.

This chain joins TRBV29-1 and TRBJ1-2; D is uncertain. The germline V gene encodes CDR1 SQVTM and CDR2 ANQGSEA. This CDR3 contains 12 residues. V was clipped by 2 bases and J by 7 bases, with 11 bases between them. CDR3 nucleotides: TGCAGCGTTGAAATAGGTACATTTGGCTACACCTTC. This encodes CSVEIGTFGYTF.

By frequency in the sample, this clone is medium-sized. CDR3 sequence (DNA): TGTGCCATCAATGCAGACCTCAACACTGAAGCTTTCTTT. Translated, it gives CAINADLNTEAFF. V and J are TRBV10-3 and TRBJ1-1; no clear D gene. This CDR3 is built from 13 residues. The germline V and J ends were trimmed by 7 bases and 2 bases, with 11 bases remaining between them. CDR1 is ENHRY, CDR2 SYGVKD, per germline.

The rearrangement links TRBV4-1 to TRBJ1-4; a weak D match, TRBD1 (5 bases). The V and J ends lost 0 bases and 8 bases respectively, with 16 bases between them. The germline V gene encodes CDR1 MGHRA and CDR2 YSYEKL. This CDR3 has 16 residues. CDR3 sequence reads: CASSQDPARGGEKLFF. DNA of the CDR3: TGCGCCAGCAGCCAAGATCCCGCCCGTGGGGGGGAAAAACTGTTTTTT.

Notes on this clone: The sample carries other DNA sequences with the same CDR3. The chain couples TRBV29-1 to TRBJ1-1, with D perhaps matching TRBD1 (6 bases). Germline V gives CDR1 SQVTM, CDR2 ANQGSEA. The CDR3 extends over 13 amino acids. The germline V and J ends were trimmed by 4 bases and 3 bases, with 12 bases remaining between them. The CDR3, as DNA: TGCAGCGTTGTTCCACGGGGGCACACTGAAGCTTTCTTT. This translates into CSVVPRGHTEAFF.

In this sample, this clone turned up a few times. J is TRBJ1-5 and V is TRBV30, with 7 bases matching TRBD1. V lost 1 base and J lost 5; bases outside the gene matches: 2. Germline V CDR1 and CDR2: GTSNPN, SVGIG (reference sequence). The CDR3 contains 13 residues. This CDR3 is CAWSDTGDQPQHF. The DNA for the CDR3 is TGTGCCTGGAGTGACACAGGGGATCAGCCCCAGCATTTT. Supplemented by reference TRBV30 and TRBJ1-5, the full variable domain reads SQTIHQWPATLVQPVGSPLSLECTVEGTSNPNLYWYRQAAGRGLQLLFYSVGIGQISSEVPQNLSASRPQDRQFILSSKKLLLSDSGFYLCAWSDTGDQPQHFGDGTRLSIL.

V gene TRBV30 combines with J gene TRBJ2-1; unclear D gene. The CDR3 is made up of 11 amino acids. The V and J ends lost 3 bases and 7 bases respectively, with 7 bases between them. Per germline, CDR1 GTSNPN and CDR2 SVGIG (reference sequence). The CDR3 DNA reads TGTGCCTGGAGGAGTGGGAATGAGCAGTTCTTC. The encoded protein is CAWRSGNEQFF.

The table lists this clone with a few counts. The rearrangement links TRBV7-2 to TRBJ2-1; a weak D match, TRBD1 (6 bases). The CDR3 loop spans 13 amino acids. The V gene lost 1 base and the J gene lost 6 bases, with 7 bases spanning the gap. CDR1 and CDR2 from the germline V gene are SGHTA and FQGNSA. The CDR3: CASSLGGGNEQFF. The DNA for the CDR3 is TGTGCCAGCAGCTTAGGAGGGGGCAATGAGCAGTTCTTC.